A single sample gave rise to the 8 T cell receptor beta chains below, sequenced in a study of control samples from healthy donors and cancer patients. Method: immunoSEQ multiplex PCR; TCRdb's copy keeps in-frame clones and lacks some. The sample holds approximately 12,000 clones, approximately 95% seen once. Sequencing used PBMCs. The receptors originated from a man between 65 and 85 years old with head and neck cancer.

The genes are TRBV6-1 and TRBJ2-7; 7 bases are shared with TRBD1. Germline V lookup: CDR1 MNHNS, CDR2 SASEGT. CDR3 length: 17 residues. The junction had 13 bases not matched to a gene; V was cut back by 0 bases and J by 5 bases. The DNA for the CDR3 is TGTGCCAGCAGTGAAGCAATTCTGGGGACAGTCGTCGACGAGCAGTACTTC. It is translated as CASSEAILGTVVDEQYF.

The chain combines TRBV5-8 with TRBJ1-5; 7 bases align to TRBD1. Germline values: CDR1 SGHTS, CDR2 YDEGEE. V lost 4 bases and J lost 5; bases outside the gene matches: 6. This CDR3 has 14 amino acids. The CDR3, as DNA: TGTGCCAGCAGCCGGGACAGCGGATATCAGCCCCAGCATTTT. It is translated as CASSRDSGYQPQHF.

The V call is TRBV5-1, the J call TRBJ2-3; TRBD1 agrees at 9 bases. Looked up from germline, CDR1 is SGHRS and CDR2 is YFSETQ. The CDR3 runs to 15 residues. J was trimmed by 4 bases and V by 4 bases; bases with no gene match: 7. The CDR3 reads CASSMTGGIADTQYF. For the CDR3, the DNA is TGCGCCAGCAGCATGACAGGGGGAATCGCAGATACGCAGTATTTT.

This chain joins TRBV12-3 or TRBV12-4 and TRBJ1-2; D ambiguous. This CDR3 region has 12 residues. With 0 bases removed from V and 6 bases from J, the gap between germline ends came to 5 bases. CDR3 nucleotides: TGTGCCAGCAGTTTAGCTGGGAATGGCTACACCTTC. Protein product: CASSLAGNGYTF.

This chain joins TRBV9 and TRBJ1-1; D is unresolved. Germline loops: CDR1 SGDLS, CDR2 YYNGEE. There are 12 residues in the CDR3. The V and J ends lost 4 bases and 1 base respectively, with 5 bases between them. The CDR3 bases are TGTGCCAGCAGCCGTGGGAACACTGAAGCTTTCTTT. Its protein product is CASSRGNTEAFF.

The CDR3 sequence is CASSPGANQPQHF. CDR3 in DNA: TGTGCCAGCTCACCAGGGGCTAATCAGCCCCAGCATTTT. J is TRBJ1-5 and V is TRBV18; D possibly corresponds to TRBD1 (5 bases). V was cut by 2 bases and J by 4 bases, with 6 bases left in between. Germline assignment: CDR1 KGHSH and CDR2 LQKENI. There are 13 residues in the CDR3.

CDR3 residues: CASSLNSQGDGYTF. For the CDR3, the DNA is TGCGCCAGCAGCTTGAATAGCCAGGGGGATGGCTACACCTTC. The gene calls are TRBV5-1 and TRBJ1-2; 7 bases line up with TRBD1. The germline V gene encodes CDR1 SGHRS and CDR2 YFSETQ. CDR3 size: 14 residues. J gave up 6 bases and V 1 base, and 6 bases lay outside the gene matches.

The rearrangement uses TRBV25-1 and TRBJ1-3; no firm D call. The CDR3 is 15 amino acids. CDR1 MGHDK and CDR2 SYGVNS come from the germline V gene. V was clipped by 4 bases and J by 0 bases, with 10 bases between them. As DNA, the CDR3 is TGTGCCAGCAGTGCTCCGGGAAGCTCTGGAAACACCATATATTTT. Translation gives CASSAPGSSGNTIYF.